The 18 T cell receptor beta chains listed next were all sequenced from one sample in a study of CD8+ T cells in alopecia areata (dated by TCRdb to 2017 to 2018). The time point label, read with the paper, signifies: roughly 26 weeks on oral tofacitinib. According to the study, the label for this sample's treatment or condition signals: oral pan-JAK inhibitor, 5-10 mg twice daily. Libraries were prepared through the immunoSEQ multiplex PCR assay. RNA was extracted from all samples and reverse transcribed into cDNA as template for TCR sequencing. TCRdb mirrors the immuneACCESS table, restricted to in-frame sequences. Some clones are absent from its copies; in checked studies, under half trace to an unresolved V gene, and the reason for the others is unknown. The sample records some 44,000 clones, more than 90% of which are singletons. The ten largest clones take up 18% of the sample. This sample comprised CD8+ T cells sorted from blood, obtained at week 24, from a patient treated with tofacitinib. The receptors derive from a human donor with alopecia areata.

The sample holds one count of this clone. The chain links TRBV9 to TRBJ2-1; the match to TRBD2 covers 7 bases. The V gene's germline CDR1 is SGDLS and CDR2 YYNGEE. The CDR3 length is 14 residues. V gave up 3 bases and J gave up 9 bases; unmatched junction bases: 9. CDR3 sequence: CASSAASGGLEQFF. Here the CDR3 DNA reads TGTGCCAGCAGCGCAGCCTCGGGAGGTCTTGAGCAGTTCTTC.

This clone was counted between two and nine times. In nucleotides, the CDR3 is TGTGCCAGCAGCTTGATGGCAGGGAACACTGAAGCTTTCTTT. The encoded protein is CASSLMAGNTEAFF. This chain uses TRBV7-2 with TRBJ1-1; the D is unclear. CDR1 is SGHTA and CDR2 is FQGNSA in the germline V gene. The CDR3 consists of 14 residues. Trimming took off 3 bases at V and 1 base at J, with 9 bases between the two ends.

This chain links TRBV7-9 with TRBJ2-7, with 7 positions matching TRBD1. Unmatched junction bases numbered 4, after V lost 4 bases and J lost 1 base. From germline, CDR1 is SEHNR and CDR2 FQNEAQ (reference sequence). The CDR3 totals 14 residues. The CDR3 DNA reads as TGTGCCAGCAGCTCGGGACAGCTTTCCTACGAGCAGTACTTC. Translation: CASSSGQLSYEQYF.

V is TRBV6-5 and J is TRBJ2-1; D perhaps matches TRBD1 (6 bases). The V end lost 4 bases, the J end lost 1 base, and 14 bases lay between the germline ends. The CDR3 spans 16 residues. Germline lookup yields CDR1 MNHEY and CDR2 SVGAGI. The CDR3 loop reads CASSWGQPLSYNEQFF. CDR3 coding DNA: TGTGCCAGCAGTTGGGGACAACCACTTTCCTACAATGAGCAGTTCTTC.

This chain joins TRBV29-1 and TRBJ2-3; maybe TRBD1 (6 bases). CDR1 is SQVTM, CDR2 ANQGSEA, per germline. The CDR3 runs to 12 residues. V was clipped by 6 bases and J by 2 bases, with 9 bases between them. The CDR3 sequence: CSVTGFTDTQYF. CDR3 sequence (DNA): TGCAGCGTGACAGGTTTCACAGATACGCAGTATTTT.

This chain connects TRBV7-9 to TRBJ2-7; 9 nucleotides match TRBD1. In germline, CDR1 is SEHNR, CDR2 FQNEAQ (reference sequence). The CDR3 loop spans 15 amino acids. With V trimmed by 5 bases and J by 2 bases, 7 bases remained unmatched. CDR3 bases: TGTGCCAGCAGCGAGGGGGACAGGGAAGCCTACGAGCAGTACTTC. It is translated as CASSEGDREAYEQYF. The variable domain in full, with the rest retrieved from reference TRBV7-9 and TRBJ2-7, is DTGVSQNPRHKITKRGQNVTFRCDPISEHNRLYWYRQTLGQGPEFLTYFQNEAQLEKSRLLSDRFSAERPKGSFSTLEIQRTEQGDSAMYLCASSEGDREAYEQYFGPGTRLTVT.

The chain joins TRBV30 to TRBJ2-3; perhaps TRBD2 as D (7 bases). This CDR3 has 15 residues. V was shortened by 0 bases and J by 4 bases, with 14 bases between the two germline ends. Germline V gene sequence: CDR1 GTSNPN, CDR2 SVGIG (reference sequence). The CDR3 region is CAWSVGGGAADTQYF. CDR3 sequence (DNA): TGTGCCTGGAGTGTAGGCGGGGGCGCGGCAGATACGCAGTATTTT.

The genes are TRBV6-5 and TRBJ2-7; the D gene could be TRBD1 or TRBD2 (5 bases each). This CDR3 is 16 amino acids long. Trimming removed 2 bases from V and 3 bases from J, with 17 bases in between. Germline V gene sequence: CDR1 MNHEY, CDR2 SVGAGI. CDR3 residues: CASSYGGPTVGYEQYF. Here the CDR3 DNA reads TGTGCCAGCAGTTACGGGGGTCCCACAGTAGGCTACGAGCAGTACTTC.

This chain connects TRBV29-1 to TRBJ2-7; possible D gene TRBD2, 6 bases. The germline gives CDR1 SQVTM, CDR2 ANQGSEA. The V and J ends lost 3 bases and 4 bases respectively, with 13 bases between them. The CDR3 contains 13 residues. CDR3 region: CSVDLGTEYEQYF. CDR3 coding DNA: TGCAGCGTTGATCTGGGGACTGAGTACGAGCAGTACTTC.

The chain carries TRBV27 and TRBJ2-5, with D possibly called TRBD1 or TRBD2 (5 bases each). V was cut by 4 bases and J by 4 bases, with 7 bases left in between. Germline values: CDR1 MNHEY, CDR2 SMNVEV (reference sequence). This CDR3 has 12 amino acids. Here the CDR3 DNA reads TGTGCCAGCAGTTCAGGGAGAGAGACCCAGTACTTC. As protein: CASSSGRETQYF.

This clone was seen a single time. The chain employs TRBV29-1 and TRBJ2-7; 11 bases align to TRBD2. The CDR3 is made up of 13 amino acids. Germline V gene lookup returns CDR1 SQVTM and CDR2 ANQGSEA. Germline trimming cut 7 bases from V and 3 bases from J; bases unmatched to any gene: 5. CDR3 sequence (DNA): TGCAGCGCTGTTCTAGCGGGGGGCTACGAGCAGTACTTC. Translated, it gives CSAVLAGGYEQYF.

The J gene is TRBJ2-7, the V gene TRBV7-9; 9 nucleotides match TRBD1. V dropped 8 bases and J dropped 2; count of bases not matched to a gene: 7. The CDR3 totals 14 residues. Germline lookup yields CDR1 SEHNR and CDR2 FQNEAQ (reference sequence). CDR3 amino acids: CASDPGTGTYEQYF. As DNA, the CDR3 is TGTGCCAGCGACCCCGGGACAGGGACCTACGAGCAGTACTTC.

The rearrangement uses TRBV27 and TRBJ2-1; 8 positions match TRBD2. The germline gives CDR1 MNHEY, CDR2 SMNVEV (reference sequence). The V segment lost 3 bases and the J segment 9 bases; nucleotides outside the gene matches: 4. The CDR3 consists of 13 residues. CDR3 nucleotides: TGTGCCAGCAGTTTGCGGGGGGCCAGTGAGCAGTTCTTC. Translated: CASSLRGASEQFF.

This clone was picked up one time. The rearrangement joins TRBV29-1 to TRBJ2-7, with D possibly TRBD2 on 6 matching bases. The CDR3 loop spans 13 amino acids. The germline CDR1 and CDR2 sequences are SQVTM and ANQGSEA. The V end was cut by 8 bases, the J end by 2 bases, with 16 bases between. The CDR3 bases are TGCAGCATGACAACGGGGGACCCCTACGAGCAGTACTTC. Encoded protein: CSMTTGDPYEQYF.

The chain recombines TRBV4-1 with TRBJ1-1; no clear D. Germline V gene lookup returns CDR1 MGHRA and CDR2 YSYEKL. The CDR3 loop spans 13 amino acids. V lost 0 bases to trimming and J lost 6 bases, with 8 bases between them. CDR3 sequence: CASSQDLRAEAFF. CDR3 sequence (DNA): TGCGCCAGCAGCCAAGACTTGAGGGCTGAAGCTTTCTTT.

This clone appeared once. This chain links TRBV29-1 with TRBJ2-7; 8 bases are shared with TRBD2. From germline, CDR1 is SQVTM and CDR2 ANQGSEA. The CDR3 length is 13 residues. J was trimmed by 6 bases and V by 4 bases; bases with no gene match: 8. The CDR3 is CSVVVRGVGEQYF. The CDR3 DNA is TGCAGCGTTGTCGTGCGGGGGGTGGGCGAGCAGTACTTC.

V and J are TRBV15 and TRBJ2-2, with 8 bases lining up with TRBD2. Germline V CDR1 and CDR2: LNHNV, YYDKDF (reference sequence). J lost 6 bases, V lost 6 bases, and 15 bases had no gene match. The CDR3 length is 17 residues. CDR3: CATRERGRNSAPGELFF. For the CDR3, the DNA is TGTGCCACCAGGGAGCGGGGGAGGAACTCGGCCCCCGGGGAGCTGTTTTTT. Full variable domain (outside the CDR3, taken from reference TRBV15 and TRBJ2-2): DAMVIQNPRYQVTQFGKPVTLSCSQTLNHNVMYWYQQKSSQAPKLLFHYYDKDFNNEADTPDNFQSRRPNTSFCFLDIRSPGLGDTAMYLCATRERGRNSAPGELFFGEGSRLTVL.

This clone was seen only once. This chain links TRBV7-9 with TRBJ1-1, with a weak D call TRBD1 (5 bases). The germline V gene encodes CDR1 SEHNR and CDR2 FQNEAQ (reference sequence). The CDR3 totals 15 residues. Between the trimmed V and J ends, which lost 5 bases and 0 bases, there was a span of 13 bases. The CDR3 DNA reads as TGTGCCAGCAGCCTTAAGACAGCCATGAACACTGAAGCTTTCTTT. This gives the protein CASSLKTAMNTEAFF.